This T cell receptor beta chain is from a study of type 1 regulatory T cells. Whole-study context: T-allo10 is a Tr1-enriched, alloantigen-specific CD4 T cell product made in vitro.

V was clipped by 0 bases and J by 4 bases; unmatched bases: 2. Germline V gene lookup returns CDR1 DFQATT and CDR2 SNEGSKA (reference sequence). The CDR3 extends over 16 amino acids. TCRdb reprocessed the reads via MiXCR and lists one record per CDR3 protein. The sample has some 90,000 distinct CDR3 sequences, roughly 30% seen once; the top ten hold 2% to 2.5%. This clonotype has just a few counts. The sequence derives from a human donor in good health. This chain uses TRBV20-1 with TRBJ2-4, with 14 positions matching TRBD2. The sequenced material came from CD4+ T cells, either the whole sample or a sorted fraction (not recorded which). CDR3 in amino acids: CSAREGLAGAKNIQYF. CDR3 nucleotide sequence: TGCAGTGCTAGAGAGGGACTAGCGGGAGCAAAAAACATTCAGTACTTC.